The rows below give T cell receptor beta chains drawn from one sample of a study of T cell repertoires in cytomegalovirus infection. No cognate antigen is known for these TCRs. TCRdb passed the reads through MiXCR, listing each CDR3 protein once. The table has approximately 500,000 distinct CDR3 sequences, roughly a third seen once. The specimen was cultured PBMCs, collected from culture after CMV antigen stimulation. These receptors were obtained from a human donor in good health (CMV status not recorded). Some clones in this sample may be carry-over from other donors' samples. CDR3s include the opening cysteine and the closing phenylalanine or tryptophan. Fields, in order: clone size, V gene, D gene, J gene, CDR3 DNA, CDR3 protein. The D gene is left open where the match is weak. A clone size is listed for some rows: how often the clone was seen (once, few, many), or a class if it is expanded.

-	TRBV29-1	-	TRBJ2-5	TGCAGCGTTCCGGCTAGCGATCCCGAGACCCAGTACTTC	CSVPASDPETQYF
-	TRBV4-1	-	TRBJ1-4	TGCGCCAGCAGCCAAGAGCCCACGACTCTTAATGAAAAACTGTTTTTT	CASSQEPTTLNEKLFF
few	TRBV5-1	-	TRBJ2-1	TGCGCCAGCCATAAAAGCGAAACCTACAATGAGCAGTTCTTC	CASHKSETYNEQFF
few	TRBV20-1	-	TRBJ2-3	TGCAGTGCTTCCCGGGACGTCACAGATACGCAGTATTTT	CSASRDVTDTQYF
-	TRBV20-1	TRBD2	TRBJ2-3	TGCAGTGCTGTCTGGGACTACTCCACACAACCGACGCACACAGATACGCAGTATTTT	CSAVWDYSTQPTHTDTQYF
-	TRBV19	-	TRBJ1-5	TGTGCCAGTAGTGAGGACTCGCGGACCCAGCATTTT	CASSEDSRTQHF
many	TRBV7-9	TRBD2	TRBJ2-1	TGTGCCAGCAGCTTGGAACTAGCGGGCCTAGGGAATGAGCAGTTCTTC	CASSLELAGLGNEQFF
few	TRBV6-2/TRBV6-3	-	TRBJ2-5	TGTGCCAGCAGTCTTAATCCGACAGGCCTTCTAGAAGAGACCCAGTACTTC	CASSLNPTGLLEETQYF
few	TRBV28	-	TRBJ1-5	TGTGCCAGCAAGACGGGCATTCATAGCAATCAGCCCCAGCATTTT	CASKTGIHSNQPQHF
many	TRBV7-2	-	TRBJ1-1	TGTGCCAGCAGCTTAGCGCGGGTGGGGGTTCCTGAAGCTTTCTTT	CASSLARVGVPEAFF
-	TRBV9	TRBD1	TRBJ1-1	TGTGCCAGCAGCGATACCGGGACAGGGTTTGATACTGAAGCTTTCTTT	CASSDTGTGFDTEAFF
-	TRBV6-6	TRBD2	TRBJ2-1	TGTGCCAGCAGTTACTGGCTAGCGGGGGACAATGAGCAGTTCTTC	CASSYWLAGDNEQFF
-	TRBV29-1	-	TRBJ2-7	TGCAGCGTCTCCAGGGGAGTAGGCTACGAGCAGTACTTC	CSVSRGVGYEQYF
-	TRBV29-1	TRBD1	TRBJ1-3	TGCAGCGTTGATATTGGAGGGACAGGGGTTGGAAACACCATATATTTT	CSVDIGGTGVGNTIYF